The clone carrying this TCR beta chain has at least ten counts. Its antigen remains unidentified. This entry comes from a study of molecular identifiers for immune sequencing clone quantification. TCRdb passed the PCR reads through MiXCR, listing each CDR3 protein once. Of some 65,000 distinct CDR3 sequences in the sample, around 20% were seen once. This CDR3 has 11 amino acids. Germline V lookup: CDR1 SQVTM, CDR2 ANQGSEA. Libraries for naive CD8 T cells, which were made from approximately 22,000 to 940,000 sorted cells, drew on 10%, 30% or 50% of the RNA. Points from the study as a whole: Effector cells had over 99% of their molecules in clones above 20 RNA copies, while naive cells had under 1%. Detection of one spiked Jurkat cell's TCR RNA reportedly worked in 850,000 to 1,000,000 naive cells. Underestimation of highly expanded clone sizes could arise where identical TCR molecules share a barcode.

What was sequenced was naive CD8+ T cells from blood, with Jurkat cell RNA spiked in. Subset denoted: FACS-sorted CD8+CD4-CCR7+CD45RA+ naive T cells. The chain has TRBV29-1 and TRBJ1-1; possible D gene TRBD1, 6 bases. The TCR originated in a human donor in good health. Some libraries in this study had Jurkat cell RNA spiked in. The CDR3 protein is CGGGALTEAFF. CDR3 DNA sequence: TGCGGCGGGGGGGCTTTAACTGAAGCTTTCTTT.